This paragraph reports one TCR beta chain. Its antigen target is currently unknown. The input lacks base qualities; no much larger clone sits a single base away. The donors were healthy, HIV-negative adults with no recently reported acute infections or vaccinations. Only Caucasian adults living in Nashville, Tennessee, USA were represented among the donors. CD8 memory samples combined magnetically selected CD45RO+ cells with CCR7-negative CD45RA+ effector memory (TemRA) cells. Blood was obtained by leukapheresis, after which PBMCs were separated by Ficoll-Histopaque density gradient centrifugation and cryopreserved in liquid nitrogen vapor phase. Purity and quantity of every magnetically sorted T cell population were checked by analytical flow cytometry. Genomic DNA was isolated from each sorted fraction and quantified by UV absorbance on a Nanodrop 2000c. TCR CDR3 regions were amplified from genomic DNA by multiplex PCR using the deep immunoSEQ assay. Extracted genomic DNA from each cell subset was spread evenly across all wells of several immunoSEQ 96-well plates, with each plate serving as a replicate. For sorted subsets, around 200 ng genomic DNA, equal to 30,000 to 35,000 T cell genomes, was loaded into each replicate PCR. The purified libraries were quantified using a Qubit 3.0 fluorometer, sized with a Bioanalyzer 2100, and then quantified again using the KAPA Library Quantification kit. Every immunoSEQ 96-well plate was sequenced on a separate single-read 150-cycle Illumina NextSeq 550 flow cell. Per the source publication's procedure: Because only junctional sequences without quality scores were contained in the immunoSEQ output, filtering matching that applied to full-length reads could not be performed. Sequences were annotated with PyIR, a Python wrapper for IgBLAST v1.9, and V/J genes and CDR3 were assigned using IMGT germline references. Any read was removed if the V/J assignment was weak (E-value above 1e-6), the CDR3 was missing, or the read contained stop codons, out-of-frame junctions, or ambiguous translated residues. A V3J clonotype was defined by an identical inferred V gene, J gene, and CDR3 amino acid sequence. Percentage overlap between repertoires was calculated by dividing the number of shared unique clonotypes by the size of the smaller repertoire. Richness of each repertoire was evaluated using RTK rarefaction, the Chao1 estimator, and Recon v2.1 estimates of unobserved clonotypes. OLGA was used to compute generation probabilities for all TCRbeta clonotypes that the gDNA method yielded from a handful of donors. Held by TCRdb, this immuneACCESS table contains in-frame sequences only and omits some clones. Under half of the omission traces to an unresolved V gene where checked; the cause of the rest is unknown. V and J calls plus clone size are reproduced from that table; the DNA served to infer D and trimming. For this sample there are a few hundred thousand clones; roughly 96% appear just once. The top ten clones comprise about 0.32% of the sample.

The CDR3 goes from the cysteine to the phenylalanine over 13 residues. Solely the CDR3 DNA is kept, with 39 bases framed from the first base. The germline V and J ends show losses of 10 bases and 4 bases respectively, and no gene match explains 6 bases of the junction. CDR1 ENHRY and CDR2 SYGVKD are derived from the germline V gene. These data belong to a study of shared clonotypes between healthy human individuals (dated by TCRdb to about 2020). Looking at the study overall: A couple of women and three men aged 18 to 49 years were included in the cohort. For each donor, CD4 naive and CD4 memory were each run on three plates, CD8 naive on two plates, and CD8 memory on one plate. To estimate repertoire size and how much clonotype sharing occurs between individuals, the study deeply sequenced the blood TCR repertoires of about five healthy adults. To increase sequencing depth and limit assay-specific biases, TCR repertoire library preparation and sequencing were carried out by different laboratories using diverse techniques. Leukapheresis yielded between about 0.9 and 9.5 billion PBMCs per donor.

Beyond this particular receptor, the publication reports: Sharing across a few donors was observed for approximately 5% of naive CD4, 3% to 3.5% of naive CD8, 2% to 2.5% of memory CD4, and about 0.38% of memory CD8 clonotypes. Estimated clonotype richness was generally larger for naive than for memory subsets. Pairwise subsampling led to the expectation that sequencing depth would affect the degree of clonotype sharing among donors. Sampling was restricted to blood, and TCR repertoires in tissues likely differ from the TCR repertoires found in blood. Because the study included only a small number of donors, the genetic and exposure-history diversity represented was limited. Compared with non-shared clonotypes, the clonotypes found in all four sorted-subset donors had higher generation probabilities. Even with the large sequencing depth, rarefaction of the sorted-subset datasets indicated that sequencing was incomplete.

The sequence links TRBV10-3 to TRBJ2-1; 8 nucleotides in the junction match TRBD1. Material: memory CD8+ T cells sorted from blood. The cell subset or site tag for this specimen amounts to: CD45RO+ cells pooled with CCR7-negative TemRA cells. This sequence originates from a man younger than 45 in good health. The DNA is as follows: TGTGCCACGCGGACAGGGATATACAATGAGCAGTTCTTC. It translates as CATRTGIYNEQFF.